This T cell receptor (beta chain) appears in the sequencing data of a study of T cells in localized non-small cell lung cancer. Sequencing was performed with immunoSEQ multiplex PCR; in TCRdb, only in-frame clones are kept and a portion is missing. The data contain tens of thousands of clones, 86% of them singletons. This clone was detected a few times. Its antigen is undetermined. Points from the study as a whole: Because researchers sequenced only one region of the tumor, heterogeneity is still possible. Longer overall survival was associated with a higher density of T cells in the blood. The study detected a median approximately 54 of the top 100 tumor clones in adjacent lung.

The CDR3 totals 15 residues. Germline values: CDR1 MGHRA, CDR2 YSYEKL. Trimming took off 4 bases at V and 7 bases at J, with 16 bases between the two ends. The chain uses TRBV4-1 and TRBJ1-4; possible D gene TRBD1, 6 bases. This receptor was obtained from a woman between 18 and 50 years old with stage III lung adenocarcinoma. The sample was peripheral blood, taken before any cancer treatment. The CDR3 is CASSLHGTGLEKLFF. CDR3 nucleotide sequence: TGCGCCAGCAGCCTCCACGGCACAGGGCTTGAAAAACTGTTTTTT.